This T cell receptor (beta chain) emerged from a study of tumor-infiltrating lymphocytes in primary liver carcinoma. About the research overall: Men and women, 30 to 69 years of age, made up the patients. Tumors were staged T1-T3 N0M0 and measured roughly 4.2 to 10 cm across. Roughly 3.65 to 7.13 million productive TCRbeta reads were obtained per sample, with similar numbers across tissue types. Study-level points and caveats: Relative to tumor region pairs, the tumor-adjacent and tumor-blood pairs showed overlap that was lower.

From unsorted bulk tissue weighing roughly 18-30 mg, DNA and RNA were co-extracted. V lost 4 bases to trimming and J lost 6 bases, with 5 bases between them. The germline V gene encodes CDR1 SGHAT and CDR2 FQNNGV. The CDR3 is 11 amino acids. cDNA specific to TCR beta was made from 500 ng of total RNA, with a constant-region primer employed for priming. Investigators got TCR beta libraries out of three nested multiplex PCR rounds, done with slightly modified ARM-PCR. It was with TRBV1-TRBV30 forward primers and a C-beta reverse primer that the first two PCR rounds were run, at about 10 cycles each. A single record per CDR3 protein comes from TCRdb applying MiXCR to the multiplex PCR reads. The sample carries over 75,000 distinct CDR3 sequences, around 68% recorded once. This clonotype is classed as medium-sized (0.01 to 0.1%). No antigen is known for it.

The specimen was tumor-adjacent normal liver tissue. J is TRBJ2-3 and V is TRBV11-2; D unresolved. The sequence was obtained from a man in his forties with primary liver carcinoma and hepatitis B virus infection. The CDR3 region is CASSSRDTQYF. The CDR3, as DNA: TGTGCCAGCAGCTCCAGGGATACGCAGTATTTT.